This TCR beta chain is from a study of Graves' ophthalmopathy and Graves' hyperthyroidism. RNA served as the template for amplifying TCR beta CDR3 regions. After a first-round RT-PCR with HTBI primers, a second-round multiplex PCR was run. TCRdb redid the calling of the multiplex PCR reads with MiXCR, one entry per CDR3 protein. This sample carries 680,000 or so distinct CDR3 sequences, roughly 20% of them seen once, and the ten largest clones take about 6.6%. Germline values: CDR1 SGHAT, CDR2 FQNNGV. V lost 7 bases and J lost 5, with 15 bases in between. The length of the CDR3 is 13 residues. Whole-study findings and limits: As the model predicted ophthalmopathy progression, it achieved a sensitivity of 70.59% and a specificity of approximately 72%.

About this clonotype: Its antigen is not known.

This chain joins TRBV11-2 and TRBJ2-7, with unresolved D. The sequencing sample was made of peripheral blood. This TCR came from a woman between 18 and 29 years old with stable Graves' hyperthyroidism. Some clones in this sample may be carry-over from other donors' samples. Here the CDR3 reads CASKDSEPHEQYF. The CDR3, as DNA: TGTGCCAGCAAAGACTCCGAACCCCACGAGCAGTACTTC.